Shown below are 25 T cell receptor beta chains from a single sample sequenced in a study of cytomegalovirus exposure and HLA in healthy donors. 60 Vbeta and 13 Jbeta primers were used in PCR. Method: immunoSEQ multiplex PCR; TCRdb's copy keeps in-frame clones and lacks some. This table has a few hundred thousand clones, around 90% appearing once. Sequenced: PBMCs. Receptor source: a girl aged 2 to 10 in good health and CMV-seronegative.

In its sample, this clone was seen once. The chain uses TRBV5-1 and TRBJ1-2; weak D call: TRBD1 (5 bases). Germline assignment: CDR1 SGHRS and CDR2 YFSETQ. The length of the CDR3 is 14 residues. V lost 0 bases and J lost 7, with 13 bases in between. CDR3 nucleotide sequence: TGCGCCAGCAGCTTGGATGGCAGGGAACGTGGCTACACCTTC. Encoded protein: CASSLDGRERGYTF.

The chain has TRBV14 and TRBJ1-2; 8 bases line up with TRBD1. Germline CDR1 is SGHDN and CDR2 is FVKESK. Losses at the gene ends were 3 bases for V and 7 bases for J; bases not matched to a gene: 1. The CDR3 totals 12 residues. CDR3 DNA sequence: TGTGCCAGCAGCCAGGACAGGGTTGGCTACACCTTC. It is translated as CASSQDRVGYTF. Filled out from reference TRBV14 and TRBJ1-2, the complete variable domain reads EAGVTQFPSHSVIEKGQTVTLRCDPISGHDNLYWYRRVMGKEIKFLLHFVKESKQDESGMPNNRFLAERTGGTYSTLKVQPAELEDSGVYFCASSQDRVGYTFGSGTRLTVV.

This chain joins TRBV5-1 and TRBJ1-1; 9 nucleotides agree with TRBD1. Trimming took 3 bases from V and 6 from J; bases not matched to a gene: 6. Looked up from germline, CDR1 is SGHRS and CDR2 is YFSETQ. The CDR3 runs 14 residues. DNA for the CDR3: TGCGCCAGCAGCTGGGACAGGGAGGGCGCTGAAGCTTTCTTT. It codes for CASSWDREGAEAFF.

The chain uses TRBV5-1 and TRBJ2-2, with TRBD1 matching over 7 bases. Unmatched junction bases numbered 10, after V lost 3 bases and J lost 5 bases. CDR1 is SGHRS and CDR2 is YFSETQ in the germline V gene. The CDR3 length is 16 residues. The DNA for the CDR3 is TGCGCCAGCAGCTGGGAAGAGACAGGGAAGACCGGGGAGCTGTTTTTT. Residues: CASSWEETGKTGELFF.

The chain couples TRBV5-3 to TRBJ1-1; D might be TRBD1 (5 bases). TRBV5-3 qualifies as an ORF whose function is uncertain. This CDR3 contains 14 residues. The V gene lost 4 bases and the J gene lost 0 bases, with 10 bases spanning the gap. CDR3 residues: CARSPRAMNTEAFF. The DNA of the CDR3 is TGTGCCAGAAGCCCCAGGGCCATGAACACTGAAGCTTTCTTT.

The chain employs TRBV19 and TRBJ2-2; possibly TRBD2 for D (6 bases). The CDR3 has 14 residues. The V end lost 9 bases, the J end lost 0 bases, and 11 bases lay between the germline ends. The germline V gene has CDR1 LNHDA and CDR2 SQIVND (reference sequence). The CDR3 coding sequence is TGTGCCAGCCAAGCGGGTGCGAACACCGGGGAGCTGTTTTTT. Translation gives CASQAGANTGELFF.

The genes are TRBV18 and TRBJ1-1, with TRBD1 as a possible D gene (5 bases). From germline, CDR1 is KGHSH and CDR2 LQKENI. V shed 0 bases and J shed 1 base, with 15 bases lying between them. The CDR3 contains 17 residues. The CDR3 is CASSPPLGAGSNTEAFF. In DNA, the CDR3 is TGTGCCAGCTCACCACCGTTAGGGGCGGGGTCGAACACTGAAGCTTTCTTT. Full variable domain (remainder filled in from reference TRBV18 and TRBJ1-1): NAGVMQNPRHLVRRRGQEARLRCSPMKGHSHVYWYRQLPEEGLKFMVYLQKENIIDESGMPKERFSAEFPKEGPSILRIQQVVRGDSAAYFCASSPPLGAGSNTEAFFGQGTRLTVV.

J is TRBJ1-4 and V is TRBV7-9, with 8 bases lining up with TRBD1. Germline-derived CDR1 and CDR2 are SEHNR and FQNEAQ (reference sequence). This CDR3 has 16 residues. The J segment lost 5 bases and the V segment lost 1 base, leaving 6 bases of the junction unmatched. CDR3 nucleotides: TGTGCCAGCAGCTTAGGAGACAGGGGTTTAAATGAAAAACTGTTTTTT. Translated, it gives CASSLGDRGLNEKLFF.

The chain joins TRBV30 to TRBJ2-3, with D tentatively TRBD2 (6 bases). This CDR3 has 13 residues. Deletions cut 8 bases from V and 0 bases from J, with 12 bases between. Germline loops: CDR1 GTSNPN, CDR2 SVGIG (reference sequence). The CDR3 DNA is TGTGCCCGGCGGGAATATAGCACAGATACGCAGTATTTT. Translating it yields CARREYSTDTQYF.

The CDR3 loop reads CASSYRFGGAGDTQYF. CDR3 in DNA: TGTGCCAGCAGTTACCGGTTCGGGGGGGCGGGAGATACGCAGTATTTT. The chain uses TRBV25-1 and TRBJ2-3, with TRBD2 matching 8 bases. The CDR3 has 16 amino acids. Germline CDR1 MGHDK, CDR2 SYGVNS. Unmatched junction bases numbered 12, after V lost 5 bases and J lost 5 bases.

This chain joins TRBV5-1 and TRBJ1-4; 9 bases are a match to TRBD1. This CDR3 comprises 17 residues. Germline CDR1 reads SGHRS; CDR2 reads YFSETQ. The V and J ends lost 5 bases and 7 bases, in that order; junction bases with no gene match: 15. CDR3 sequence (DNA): TGCGCCAGCAGATCCGGGACAGGGACCCCTCCAAGTGAAAAACTGTTTTTT. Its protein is CASRSGTGTPPSEKLFF. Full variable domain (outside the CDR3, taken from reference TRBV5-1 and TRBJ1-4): KAGVTQTPRYLIKTRGQQVTLSCSPISGHRSVSWYQQTPGQGLQFLFEYFSETQRNKGNFPGRFSGRQFSNSRSEMNVSTLELGDSALYLCASRSGTGTPPSEKLFFGSGTQLSVL.

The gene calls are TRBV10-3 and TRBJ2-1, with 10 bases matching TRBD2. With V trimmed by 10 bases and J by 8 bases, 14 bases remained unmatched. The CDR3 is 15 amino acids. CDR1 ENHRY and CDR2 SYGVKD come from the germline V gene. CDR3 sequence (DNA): TGTGCCACCCGAACTGTAGCGGGAGGTGGGCATGAGCAGTTCTTC. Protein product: CATRTVAGGGHEQFF.

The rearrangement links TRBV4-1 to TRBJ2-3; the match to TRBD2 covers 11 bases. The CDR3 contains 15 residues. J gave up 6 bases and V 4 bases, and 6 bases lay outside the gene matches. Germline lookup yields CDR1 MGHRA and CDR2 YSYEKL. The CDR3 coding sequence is TGCGCCAGCAGCCTTCAACTAGCGGGAGTTGATACGCAGTATTTT. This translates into CASSLQLAGVDTQYF.

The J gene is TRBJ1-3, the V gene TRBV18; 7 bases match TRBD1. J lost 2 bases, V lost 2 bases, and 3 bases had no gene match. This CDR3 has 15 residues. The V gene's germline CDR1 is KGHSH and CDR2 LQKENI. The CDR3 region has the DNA TGTGCCAGCTCACCAGAGACAGGGACTGGAAACACCATATATTTT. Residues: CASSPETGTGNTIYF.

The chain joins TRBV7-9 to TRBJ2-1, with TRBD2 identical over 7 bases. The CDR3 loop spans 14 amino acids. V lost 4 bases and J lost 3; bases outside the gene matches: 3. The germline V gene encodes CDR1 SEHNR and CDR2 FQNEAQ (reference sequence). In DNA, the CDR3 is TGTGCCAGCAGCTGGCTAGCGGACTACAATGAGCAGTTCTTC. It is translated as CASSWLADYNEQFF. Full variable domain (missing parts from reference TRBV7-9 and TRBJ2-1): DTGVSQNPRHKITKRGQNVTFRCDPISEHNRLYWYRQTLGQGPEFLTYFQNEAQLEKSRLLSDRFSAERPKGSFSTLEIQRTEQGDSAMYLCASSWLADYNEQFFGPGTRLTVL.

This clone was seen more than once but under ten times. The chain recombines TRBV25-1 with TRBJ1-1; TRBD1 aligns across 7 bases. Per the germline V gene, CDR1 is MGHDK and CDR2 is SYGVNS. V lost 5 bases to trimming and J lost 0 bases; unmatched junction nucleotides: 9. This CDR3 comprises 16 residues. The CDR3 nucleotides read TGTGCCAGCAGTCCTCTGAGGGGGCAGATGAACACTGAAGCTTTCTTT. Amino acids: CASSPLRGQMNTEAFF.

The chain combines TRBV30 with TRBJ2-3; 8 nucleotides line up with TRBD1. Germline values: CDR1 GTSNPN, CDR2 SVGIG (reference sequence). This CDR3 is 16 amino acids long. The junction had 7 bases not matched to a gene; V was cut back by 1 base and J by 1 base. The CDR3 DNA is TGTGCCTGGAGTGGCGGCGCAGGGGGCGGCACAGATACGCAGTATTTT. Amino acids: CAWSGGAGGGTDTQYF.

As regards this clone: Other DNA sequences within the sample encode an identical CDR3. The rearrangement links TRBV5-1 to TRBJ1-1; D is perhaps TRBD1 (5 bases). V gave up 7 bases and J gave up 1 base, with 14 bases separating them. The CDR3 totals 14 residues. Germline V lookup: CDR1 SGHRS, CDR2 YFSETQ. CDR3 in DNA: TGCGCCAGCTCCCTGGGCGGGGGGAACACTGAAGCTTTCTTT. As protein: CASSLGGGNTEAFF.

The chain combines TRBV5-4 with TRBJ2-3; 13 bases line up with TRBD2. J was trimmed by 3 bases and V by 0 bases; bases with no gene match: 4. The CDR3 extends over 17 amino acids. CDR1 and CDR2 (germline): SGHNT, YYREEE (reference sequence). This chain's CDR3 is CASSLGGLAGMTDTQYF. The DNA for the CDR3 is TGTGCCAGCAGCTTGGGGGGACTAGCGGGAATGACAGATACGCAGTATTTT.

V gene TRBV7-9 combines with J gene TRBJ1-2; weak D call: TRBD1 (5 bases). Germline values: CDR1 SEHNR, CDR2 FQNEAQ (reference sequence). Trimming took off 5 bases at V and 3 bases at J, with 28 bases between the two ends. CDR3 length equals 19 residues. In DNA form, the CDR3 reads TGTGCCAGCAGCGCACCACCGGGGACTACCGGCTACGTGGACTATGGCTACACCTTC. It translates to CASSAPPGTTGYVDYGYTF.

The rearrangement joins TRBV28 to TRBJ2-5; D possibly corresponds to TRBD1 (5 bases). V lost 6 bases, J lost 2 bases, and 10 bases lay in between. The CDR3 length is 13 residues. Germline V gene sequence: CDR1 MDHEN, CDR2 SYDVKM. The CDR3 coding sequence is TGTGCCAGCAGCAGGACACTACAAGAGACCCAGTACTTC. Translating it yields CASSRTLQETQYF.

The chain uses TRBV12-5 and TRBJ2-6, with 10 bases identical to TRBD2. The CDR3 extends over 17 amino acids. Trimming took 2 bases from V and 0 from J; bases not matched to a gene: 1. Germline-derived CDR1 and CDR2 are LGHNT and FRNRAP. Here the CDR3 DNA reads TGTGCTAGTGGTTTGAGACTAGCGGGCTCTGGGGCCAACGTCCTGACTTTC. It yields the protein CASGLRLAGSGANVLTF.

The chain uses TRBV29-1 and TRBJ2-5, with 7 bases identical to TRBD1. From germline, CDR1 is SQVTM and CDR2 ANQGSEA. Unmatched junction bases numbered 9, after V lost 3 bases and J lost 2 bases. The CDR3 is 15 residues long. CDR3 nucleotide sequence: TGCAGCGTTGAGGCCAAGAGGGGACAGCAAGAGACCCAGTACTTC. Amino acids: CSVEAKRGQQETQYF.

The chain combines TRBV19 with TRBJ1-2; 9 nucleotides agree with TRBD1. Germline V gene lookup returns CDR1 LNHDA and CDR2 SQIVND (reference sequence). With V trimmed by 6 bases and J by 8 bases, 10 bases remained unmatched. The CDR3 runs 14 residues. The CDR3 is CASRPGQGVGGYTF. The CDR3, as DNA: TGTGCCAGTAGGCCGGGACAGGGCGTTGGCGGCTACACCTTC.

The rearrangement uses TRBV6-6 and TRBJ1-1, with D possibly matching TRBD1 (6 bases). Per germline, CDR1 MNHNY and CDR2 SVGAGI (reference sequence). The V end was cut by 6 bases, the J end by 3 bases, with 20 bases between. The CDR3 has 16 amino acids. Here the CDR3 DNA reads TGTGCCAGCAGCCCACTAAATCAGGGGTGGTACACTGAAGCTTTCTTT. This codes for CASSPLNQGWYTEAFF.